What follows describes a single T cell receptor beta chain. The antigen is undetermined. Arm-PCR of CDR3 regions with iRepertoire HTBI primers generated TCR beta libraries. Authors' processing steps: The samples included approximately 60 TRBV and 14 TRBJ segments. TCRdb fed the multiplex PCR reads into MiXCR, producing one record per CDR3 protein. TCRdb, rather than the study authors, made the V and J calls. Of about 660,000 distinct CDR3 sequences listed, approximately 31% are singletons. This entry is derived from a study of regulatory T cells in long-lasting Graves disease. Study-wide points: Patients whose Graves' disease persisted exhibited lower TCR diversity than those newly diagnosed. Persistent cases favored TRBV28, TRBJ1-2 and TRBJ2-5.

Noted time point: persistent/refractory GD, antithyroid drugs over 5 years with positive TRAb. Scientists built the TCR library using RNA that was extracted from PBMCs. As collected, the peripheral blood samples measured 7 to 9.5 milliliters each and went into EDTA tubes. Germline-derived CDR1 and CDR2 are KGHSH and LQKENI. The CDR3 totals 16 residues. Trimming removed 1 base from V and 4 bases from J; junction bases left unmatched: 3. The TCR sequence derives from a female donor with Graves disease. The genes are TRBV18 and TRBJ2-2, with 10 positions matching TRBD1. The source was peripheral blood mononuclear cells (PBMCs), collected when the disease was refractory, from a patient treated with antithyroid drugs. CDR3 residues: CASSPLRTGGTGELFF. The CDR3 bases are TGTGCCAGCTCACCACTGAGGACAGGGGGCACCGGGGAGCTGTTTTTT.